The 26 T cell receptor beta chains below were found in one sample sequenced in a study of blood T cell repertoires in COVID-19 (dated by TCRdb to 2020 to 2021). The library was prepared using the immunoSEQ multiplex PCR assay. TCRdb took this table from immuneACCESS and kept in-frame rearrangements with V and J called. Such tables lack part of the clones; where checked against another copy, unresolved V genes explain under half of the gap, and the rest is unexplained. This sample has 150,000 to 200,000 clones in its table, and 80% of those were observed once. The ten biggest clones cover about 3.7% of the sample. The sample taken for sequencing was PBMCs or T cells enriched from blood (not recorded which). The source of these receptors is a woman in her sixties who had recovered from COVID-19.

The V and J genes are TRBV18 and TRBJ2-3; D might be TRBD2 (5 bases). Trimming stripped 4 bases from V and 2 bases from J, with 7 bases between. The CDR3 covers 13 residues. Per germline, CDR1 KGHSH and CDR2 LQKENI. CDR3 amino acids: CASSLLVTDTQYF. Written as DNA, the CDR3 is TGTGCCAGCTCACTACTAGTCACAGATACGCAGTATTTT.

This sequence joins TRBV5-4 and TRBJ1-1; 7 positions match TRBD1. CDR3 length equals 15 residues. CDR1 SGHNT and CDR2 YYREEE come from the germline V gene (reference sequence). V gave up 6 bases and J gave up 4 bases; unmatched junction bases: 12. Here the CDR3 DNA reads TGTGCCAGCACCACTTATGCGTCAGGGGGCACTGAAGCTTTCTTT. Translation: CASTTYASGGTEAFF.

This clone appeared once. CDR3 loop: CASSEGTGDTNYGYTF. Here the CDR3 DNA reads TGCGCCAGCAGCGAAGGGACAGGGGATACTAACTATGGCTACACCTTC. The gene calls are TRBV5-1 and TRBJ1-2, with TRBD1 matching 10 bases. The V and J ends lost 4 bases and 0 bases, in that order; junction bases with no gene match: 6. This CDR3 has 16 amino acids. Germline-derived CDR1 and CDR2 are SGHRS and YFSETQ.

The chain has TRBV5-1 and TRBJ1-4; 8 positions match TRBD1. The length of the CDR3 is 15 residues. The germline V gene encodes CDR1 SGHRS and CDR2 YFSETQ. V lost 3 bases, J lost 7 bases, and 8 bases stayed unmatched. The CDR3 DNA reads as TGCGCCAGCAGCTGCCGGACAGGGAGCTGTGAAAAACTGTTTTTT. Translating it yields CASSCRTGSCEKLFF.

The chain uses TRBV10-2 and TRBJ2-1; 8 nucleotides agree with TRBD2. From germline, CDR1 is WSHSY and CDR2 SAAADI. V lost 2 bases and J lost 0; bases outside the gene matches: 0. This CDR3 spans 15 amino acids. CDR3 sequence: CASSESGSSYNEQFF. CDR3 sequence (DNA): TGCGCCAGCAGTGAGAGCGGGAGCTCCTACAATGAGCAGTTCTTC.

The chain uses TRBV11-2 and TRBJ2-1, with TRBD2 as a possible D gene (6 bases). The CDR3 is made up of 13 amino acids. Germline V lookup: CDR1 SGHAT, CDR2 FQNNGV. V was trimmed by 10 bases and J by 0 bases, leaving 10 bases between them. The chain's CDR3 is CATRGTSYNEQFF. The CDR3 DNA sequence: TGTGCCACCCGGGGGACCTCCTACAATGAGCAGTTCTTC.

The CDR3 spells CASSLTGVSYEQYF. In nucleotides, the CDR3 is TGTGCCAGCAGCTTAACGGGGGTATCCTACGAGCAGTACTTC. The rearrangement uses TRBV7-2 and TRBJ2-7; D might be TRBD2 (6 bases). Germline CDR1 and CDR2: SGHTA and FQGNSA. Trimming shortened V by 2 bases and J by 1 base, and 9 bases separated the two germline ends. CDR3 length: 14 amino acids.

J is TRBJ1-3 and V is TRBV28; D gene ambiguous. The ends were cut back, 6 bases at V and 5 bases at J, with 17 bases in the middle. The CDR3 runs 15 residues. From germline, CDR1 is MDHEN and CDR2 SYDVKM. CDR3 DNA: TGTGCCAGCAGCCCTGTTTTTCCTAGTCGAAACACCATATATTTT. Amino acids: CASSPVFPSRNTIYF. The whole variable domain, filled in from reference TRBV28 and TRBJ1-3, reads DVKVTQSSRYLVKRTGEKVFLECVQDMDHENMFWYRQDPGLGLRLIYFSYDVKMKEKGDIPEGYSVSREKKERFSLILESASTNQTSMYLCASSPVFPSRNTIYFGEGSWLTVV.

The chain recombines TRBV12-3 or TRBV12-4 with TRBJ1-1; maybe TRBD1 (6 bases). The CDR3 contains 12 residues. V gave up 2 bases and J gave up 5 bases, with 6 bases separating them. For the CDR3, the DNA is TGTGCCAGCAGTTTACAGGGGACTGAAGCTTTCTTT. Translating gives CASSLQGTEAFF.

The CDR3 sequence is CASKAGQTFSNQPQHF. The CDR3 nucleotides read TGTGCCAGTAAGGCGGGACAGACTTTTAGCAATCAGCCCCAGCATTTT. The chain combines TRBV19 with TRBJ1-5, with 7 bases identical to TRBD1. The V segment lost 7 bases and the J segment 0 bases; nucleotides outside the gene matches: 9. CDR1 is LNHDA, CDR2 SQIVND, per germline (reference sequence). The CDR3 runs to 16 residues.

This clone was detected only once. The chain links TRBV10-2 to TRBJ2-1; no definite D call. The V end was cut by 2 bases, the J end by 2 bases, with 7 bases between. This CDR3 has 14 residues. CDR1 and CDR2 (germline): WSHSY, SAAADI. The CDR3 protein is CASSEKLAYNEQFF. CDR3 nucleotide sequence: TGCGCCAGCAGTGAGAAACTGGCCTACAATGAGCAGTTCTTC.

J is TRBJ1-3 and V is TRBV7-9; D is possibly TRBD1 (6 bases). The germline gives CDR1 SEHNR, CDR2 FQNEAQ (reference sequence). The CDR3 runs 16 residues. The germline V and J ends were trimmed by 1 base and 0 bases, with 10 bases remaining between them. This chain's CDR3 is CASSLGGPNSGNTIYF. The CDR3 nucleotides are TGTGCCAGCAGCTTAGGGGGGCCTAACTCTGGAAACACCATATATTTT.

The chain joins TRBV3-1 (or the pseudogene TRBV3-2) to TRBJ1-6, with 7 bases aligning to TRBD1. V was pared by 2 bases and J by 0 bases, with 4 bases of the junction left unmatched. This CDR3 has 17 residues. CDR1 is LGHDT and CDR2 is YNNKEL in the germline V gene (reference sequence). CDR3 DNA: TGTGCCAGCAGCCAACCGGACAGGACCTCCTATAATTCACCCCTCCACTTT. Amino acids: CASSQPDRTSYNSPLHF.

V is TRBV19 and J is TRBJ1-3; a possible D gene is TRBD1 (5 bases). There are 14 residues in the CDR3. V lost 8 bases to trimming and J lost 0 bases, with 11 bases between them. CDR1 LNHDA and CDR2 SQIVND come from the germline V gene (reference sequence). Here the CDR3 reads CASSTGLSGNTIYF. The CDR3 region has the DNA TGTGCCAGTTCCACAGGCCTCTCTGGAAACACCATATATTTT.

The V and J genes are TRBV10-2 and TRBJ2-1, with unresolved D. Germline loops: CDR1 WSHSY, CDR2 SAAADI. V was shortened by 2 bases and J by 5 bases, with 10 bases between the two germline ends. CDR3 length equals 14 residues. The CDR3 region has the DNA TGCGCCAGCAGTGAGCCCTTAATCCACAATGAGCAGTTCTTC. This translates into CASSEPLIHNEQFF.

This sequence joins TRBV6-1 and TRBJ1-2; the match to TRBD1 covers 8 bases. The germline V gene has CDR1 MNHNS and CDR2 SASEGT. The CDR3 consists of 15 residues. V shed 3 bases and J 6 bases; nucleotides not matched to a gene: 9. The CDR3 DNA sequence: TGTGCCAGCAGTGATTCACTTGCACAGGGGGATGGCTACACCTTC. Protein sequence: CASSDSLAQGDGYTF.

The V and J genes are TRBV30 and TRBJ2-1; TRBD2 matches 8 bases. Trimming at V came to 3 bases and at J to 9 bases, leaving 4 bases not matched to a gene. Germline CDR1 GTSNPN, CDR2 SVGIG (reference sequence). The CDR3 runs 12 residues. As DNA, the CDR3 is TGTGCCTGGAGCGAAAGCGGGGGTGAGCAGTTCTTC. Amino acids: CAWSESGGEQFF.

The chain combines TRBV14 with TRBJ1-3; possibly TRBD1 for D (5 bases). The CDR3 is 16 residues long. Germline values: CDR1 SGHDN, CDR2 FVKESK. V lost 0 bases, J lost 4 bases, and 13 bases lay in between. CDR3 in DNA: TGTGCCAGCAGCCAAGATGGGAAGGGGAACGGAAACACCATATATTTT. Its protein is CASSQDGKGNGNTIYF.

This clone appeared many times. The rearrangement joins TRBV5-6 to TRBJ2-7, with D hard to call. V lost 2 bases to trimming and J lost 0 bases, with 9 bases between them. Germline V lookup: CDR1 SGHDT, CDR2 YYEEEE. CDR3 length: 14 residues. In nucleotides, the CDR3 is TGTGCCAGCAGCTTTTCCCTCGGCTCCTACGAGCAGTACTTC. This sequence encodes CASSFSLGSYEQYF.

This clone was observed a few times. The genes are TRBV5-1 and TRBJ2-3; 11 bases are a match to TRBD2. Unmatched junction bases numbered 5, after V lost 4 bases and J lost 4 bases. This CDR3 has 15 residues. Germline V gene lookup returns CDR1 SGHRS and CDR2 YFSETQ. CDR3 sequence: CASSIIAGGPDTQYF. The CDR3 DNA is TGCGCCAGCAGCATCATAGCGGGGGGGCCAGATACGCAGTATTTT.

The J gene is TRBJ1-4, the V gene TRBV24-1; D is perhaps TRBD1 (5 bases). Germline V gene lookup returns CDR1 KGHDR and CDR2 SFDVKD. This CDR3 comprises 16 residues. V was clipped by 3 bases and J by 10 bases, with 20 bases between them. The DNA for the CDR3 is TGTGCCACCAGTGATGGGACTCGGGGCGAGACTGCAAAACTGTTTTTT. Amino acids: CATSDGTRGETAKLFF.

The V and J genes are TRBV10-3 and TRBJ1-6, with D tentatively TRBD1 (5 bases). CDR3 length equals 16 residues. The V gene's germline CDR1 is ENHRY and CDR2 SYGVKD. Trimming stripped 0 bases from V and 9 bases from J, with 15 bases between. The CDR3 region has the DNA TGTGCCATCAGTGAGTCTATGGGGCAGGGCGGTTCACCCCTCCACTTT. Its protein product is CAISESMGQGGSPLHF.

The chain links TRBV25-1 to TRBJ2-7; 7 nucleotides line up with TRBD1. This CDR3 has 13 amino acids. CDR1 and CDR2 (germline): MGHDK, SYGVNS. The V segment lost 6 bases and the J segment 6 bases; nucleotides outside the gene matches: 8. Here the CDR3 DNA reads TGTGCCAGCAGGGTGACAGGGAGAGGCGAGCAGTACTTC. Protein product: CASRVTGRGEQYF.

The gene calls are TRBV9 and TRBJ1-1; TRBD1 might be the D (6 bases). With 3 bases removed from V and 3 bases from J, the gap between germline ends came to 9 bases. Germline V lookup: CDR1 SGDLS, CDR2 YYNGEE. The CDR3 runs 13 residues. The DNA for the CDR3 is TGTGCCAGCAGCGCCGGGACACACACTGAAGCTTTCTTT. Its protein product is CASSAGTHTEAFF. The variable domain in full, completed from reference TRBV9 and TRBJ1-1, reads DSGVTQTPKHLITATGQRVTLRCSPRSGDLSVYWYQQSLDQGLQFLIQYYNGEERAKGNILERFSAQQFPDLHSELNLSSLELGDSALYFCASSAGTHTEAFFGQGTRLTVV.

The CDR3 region has the DNA TGCGCCAGCAGTTCGAGCGGACCCACCGGGGAGCTGTTTTTT. Its protein product is CASSSSGPTGELFF. The genes are TRBV5-1 and TRBJ2-2; the D gene is possibly TRBD2 (5 bases). The CDR3 runs 14 residues. CDR1 and CDR2 from the germline V gene are SGHRS and YFSETQ. V lost 5 bases, J lost 4 bases, and 12 bases lay in between.

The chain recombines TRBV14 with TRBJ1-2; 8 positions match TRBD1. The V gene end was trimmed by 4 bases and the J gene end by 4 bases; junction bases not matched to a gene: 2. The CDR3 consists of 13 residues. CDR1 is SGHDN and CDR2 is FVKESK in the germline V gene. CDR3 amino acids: CASSRTGLYGYTF. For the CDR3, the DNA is TGTGCCAGCAGCCGGACAGGGCTCTATGGCTACACCTTC.